This T cell receptor (beta chain) is drawn from a study of regulatory T cells in long-lasting Graves disease (dated by TCRdb to the early 2020s). Notes on the research overall: Newly diagnosed Graves' disease patients had taken antithyroid drugs for less than 3 months. Patients with persistent Graves' disease were compared with patients with newly diagnosed Graves' disease using TCR sequencing and RNA sequencing of peripheral blood. The study took place in China and was registered as a clinical trial. A total of about 35 samples underwent TCR sequencing, from 13 patients with persistent Graves' disease and 20 or so patients with newly diagnosed Graves' disease.

A word on this clonotype: Its antigen remains unidentified. It has no much larger one-base neighbor in the sample; base qualities were not kept.

Library method: multiplex PCR. Sequencing instrument: Illumina HiSeq 4000. To build TCR beta libraries, CDR3 regions were amplified by Arm-PCR using iRepertoire HTBI primers. PCR products were gel purified before sequencing. The paper's data handling went like this. Gene usage analysis of CDR3 amino acid clonotypes used the roughly 60 TRBV and 14 to 15 TRBJ segments found across samples. COPE and FqMerger were used to merge the filtered high-quality paired reads into contigs. Contigs were aligned with BLAST to IMGT TRBV, TRBD and TRBJ reference genes, and CDR3 was defined per IMGT. Any clonotype with a frequency above 0.1% was counted as a highly expanded clone. Repertoire diversity was measured by Shannon entropy, and V-J evenness by the Gini coefficient. A clonotype was considered public if more than one individual shared it. The public sequencing data were trimmed at Q25 with fastp and processed into clonotypes with MiXCR by TCRdb, which kept only in-frame beta chains. Each record represents a unique CDR3 protein, reported with the most common genes and DNA among its rows. The V and J calls were determined by TCRdb, not by the authors. Here the sample has under 300,000 distinct CDR3 sequences; roughly 21% occur a single time. Around 14% of the sample is in the top ten clones.

This sample's time point label indicates: newly diagnosed GD, antithyroid drugs for less than 3 months. RNA was extracted from PBMCs in TRIzol for both TCR sequencing and RNA sequencing. The diagnosis of Graves' disease followed American Thyroid Association guidelines. Patients for the study were recruited at an endocrinology department in Xi'an, China. Each patient gave about 10 milliliters of peripheral blood, collected in an EDTA anticoagulant tube. Ficoll Paque Plus density gradient separation was used to isolate PBMCs, and no further T cell sorting was performed. An Agilent 2100 Bioanalyzer and agarose gel were used to assess RNA quality, and a NanoDrop 2000 was used to measure RNA concentration. From the cysteine through the phenylalanine, the CDR3 covers 15 amino acids. This entry keeps only the CDR3 DNA: 45 bases, framed from base 1. CDR1 is given as MNHEY and CDR2 as SVGEGT, both from the germline V gene.

Results and caveats for the whole study, not just this receptor: As a limitation, the authors acknowledged that the small sample size may reduce accuracy. Peripheral blood alone was examined, since thyroid tissue, which constituted the primary lesion, could not be accessed. Compared with newly diagnosed patients, persistent Graves' disease patients had lower TCR Shannon entropy and fewer highly expanded clones, which suggests clonal expansion. Only the TCR beta chain was sequenced and analyzed. Preferential use of TRBV28, TRBJ1-2 and TRBJ2-5 was observed in persistent disease, whereas TRBV20-1 and TRBJ2-1 were favored in newly diagnosed disease. Patients with persistent disease shared more public clonotypes (over 2,500) than newly diagnosed patients did (about 1,000).

The origin of this receptor is a female donor with Graves disease. The rearranged segments are TRBV6-2 or TRBV6-3 and TRBJ2-4, with 11 bases aligning to TRBD1. The end of the DNA is better explained by TRBJ2-5, so the J call may be wrong. The specimen was peripheral blood mononuclear cells (PBMCs), collected at new diagnosis, from a patient treated with antithyroid drugs. For the CDR3, the sequence is CASSTGTGGRETQYF. DNA sequence: TGTGCCAGCAGCACCGGGACAGGGGGACGTGAGACCCAGTACTTC.